This TCR beta chain is from a study of blood T cell repertoires in COVID-19 (dated by TCRdb to about 2020). About the study as a whole: The collaborator samples originated in the United States, Italy and Spain and spanned the acute and convalescent phases of COVID-19. Sample metadata almost always included a de-identified subject ID, COVID-19 status, age in years and sex. A freely available public database, intended as a resource for researchers studying the immune response to SARS-CoV-2, is where the repertoires were released. Samples were obtained from the ongoing ImmuneRACE study (first 160 participants) and from about 1,300 subjects provided by 6 global collaborators. Subjects who had been exposed to COVID-19, were actively infected with it, or had recovered from it provided the deeply sampled blood TCRbeta repertoires that made up the dataset. HLA class I and class II types, where available, came from metadata supplied by the sample provider rather than from assay-based typing. The prospective study material was composed of cDNA or gDNA derived from T cells, B-cell-depleted T cells, or PBMCs.

The CDR3 covers 14 residues, taking in both the cysteine and the phenylalanine. Only the CDR3 portion is preserved as DNA: 42 bases, with reading frame beginning at the first base. CDR1 and CDR2, looked up from the germline V gene, are MNHEY and SVGAGI. Unmatched junction bases come to 10, with V trimmed by 8 bases and J by 6 bases. TCRbeta CDR3 regions were amplified from genomic DNA using the immunoSEQ Assay, a bias-controlled multiplex PCR. On the authors' methods: Nucleated cell counts per sample were estimated from amplification of reference gene primers within the assay. Sequence reads were collapsed and filtered to measure the absolute abundance of every unique TCRbeta CDR3 rearrangement. Productive Simpson clonality was computed per sample as the square root of Simpson's diversity index over productive rearrangements. TCRdb re-hosts the immuneACCESS table, in-frame sequences only. Its copies lack some clones; in the studies checked, an unresolved V gene accounts for under half of them, and the cause for the rest is not known. The V and J calls and clone size were taken over from that table, and D and trimming were inferred from the DNA. The sample includes roughly 170,000 clones, with around 84% observed a single time. Jointly, the top ten make up 2.7% of the sample.

What the research found in general, with its limitations: The amount of clinical and demographic metadata varied by source and participant and was provided uncurated.

With regard to this clone: The antigen this receptor binds is unknown. Base qualities are not at hand, and no much larger clone is one base apart.

Collaborating institutions collected whole blood in K2EDTA tubes following their own protocols. For TCRbeta analysis, collaborators shipped samples in one of three forms: frozen whole blood, isolated PBMCs, or DNA extracted from either of those sample types. This chain joins TRBV6-5 to TRBJ1-5, and 7 junctional nucleotides match TRBD1. This TCR was recovered from a man aged 40-55 years with active or convalescent COVID-19. The sample taken for sequencing was peripheral blood. Here the CDR3 is given as CASQPTGARQPQHF. In nucleotides, the sequence is TGTGCCAGCCAACCCACAGGGGCCCGTCAGCCCCAGCATTTT.